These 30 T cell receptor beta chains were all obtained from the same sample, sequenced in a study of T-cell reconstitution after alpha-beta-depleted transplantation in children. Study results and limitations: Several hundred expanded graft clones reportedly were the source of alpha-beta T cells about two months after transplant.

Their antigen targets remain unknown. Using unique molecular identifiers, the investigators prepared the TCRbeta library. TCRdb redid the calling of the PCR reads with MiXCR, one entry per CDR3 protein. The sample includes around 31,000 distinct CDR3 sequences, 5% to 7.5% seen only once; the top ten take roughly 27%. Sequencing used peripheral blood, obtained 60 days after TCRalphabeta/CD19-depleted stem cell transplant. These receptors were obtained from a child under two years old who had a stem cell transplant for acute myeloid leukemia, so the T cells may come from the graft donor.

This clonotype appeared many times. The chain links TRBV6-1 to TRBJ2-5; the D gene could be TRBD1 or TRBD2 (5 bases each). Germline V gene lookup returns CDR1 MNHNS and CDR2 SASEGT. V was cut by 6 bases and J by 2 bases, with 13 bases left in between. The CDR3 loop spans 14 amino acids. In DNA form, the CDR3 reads TGTGCCAGCAGCTTGGGACGGTCACAAGAGACCCAGTACTTC. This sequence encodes CASSLGRSQETQYF.

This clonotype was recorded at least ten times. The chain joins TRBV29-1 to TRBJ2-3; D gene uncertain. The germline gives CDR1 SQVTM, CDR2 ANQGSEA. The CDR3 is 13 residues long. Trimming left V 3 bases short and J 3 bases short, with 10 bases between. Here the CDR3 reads CSVDHRLTDTQYF. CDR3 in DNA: TGCAGCGTTGACCACCGGTTGACAGATACGCAGTATTTT.

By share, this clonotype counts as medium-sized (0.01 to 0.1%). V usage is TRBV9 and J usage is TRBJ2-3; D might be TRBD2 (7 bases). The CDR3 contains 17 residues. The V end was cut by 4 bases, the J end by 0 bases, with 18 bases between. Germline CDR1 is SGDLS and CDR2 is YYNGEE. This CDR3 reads CASSWGGTPASTDTQYF. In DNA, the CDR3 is TGTGCCAGCAGCTGGGGGGGCACACCAGCTAGCACAGATACGCAGTATTTT.

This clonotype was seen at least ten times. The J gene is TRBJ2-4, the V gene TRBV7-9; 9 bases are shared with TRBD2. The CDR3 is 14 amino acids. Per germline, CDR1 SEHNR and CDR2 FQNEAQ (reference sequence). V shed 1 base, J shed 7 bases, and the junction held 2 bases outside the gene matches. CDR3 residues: CASSLGAGGNIQYF. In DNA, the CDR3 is TGTGCCAGCAGCTTAGGAGCGGGGGGTAACATTCAGTACTTC.

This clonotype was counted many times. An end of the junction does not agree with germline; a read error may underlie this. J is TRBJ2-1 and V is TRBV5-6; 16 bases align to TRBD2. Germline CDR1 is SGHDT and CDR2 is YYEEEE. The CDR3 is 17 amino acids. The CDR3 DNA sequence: TGTGCCAGCAGTTTGGGACTAGCGGGAGGGCCAGGCGATGAGCAGTTCTTC. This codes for CASSLGLAGGPGDEQFF.

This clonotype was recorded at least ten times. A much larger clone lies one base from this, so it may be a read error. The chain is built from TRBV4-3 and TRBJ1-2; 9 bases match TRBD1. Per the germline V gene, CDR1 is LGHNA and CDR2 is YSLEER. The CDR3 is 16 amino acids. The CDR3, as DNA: TGCGCCAACAGCCAAGAATGGGACAGGGCGTTATATGGCTACACCTTC. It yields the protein CANSQEWDRALYGYTF.

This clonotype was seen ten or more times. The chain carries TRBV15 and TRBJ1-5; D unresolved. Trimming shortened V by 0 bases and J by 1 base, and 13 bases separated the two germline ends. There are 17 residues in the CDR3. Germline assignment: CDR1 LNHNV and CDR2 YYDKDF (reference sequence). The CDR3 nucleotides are TGTGCCACCAGCAGAGATTTGGTCTTTAGGAGCAATCAGCCCCAGCATTTT. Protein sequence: CATSRDLVFRSNQPQHF. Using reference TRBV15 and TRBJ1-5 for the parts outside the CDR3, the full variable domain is DAMVIQNPRYQVTQFGKPVTLSCSQTLNHNVMYWYQQKSSQAPKLLFHYYDKDFNNEADTPDNFQSRRPNTSFCFLDIRSPGLGDTAMYLCATSRDLVFRSNQPQHFGDGTRLSIL.

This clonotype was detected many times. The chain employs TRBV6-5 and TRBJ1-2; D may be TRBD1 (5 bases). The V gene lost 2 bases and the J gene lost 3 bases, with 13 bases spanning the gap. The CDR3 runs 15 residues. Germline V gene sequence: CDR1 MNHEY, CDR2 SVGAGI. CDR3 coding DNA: TGTGCCAGCAGTTACCTGGGACCGGGGGACTATGGCTACACCTTC. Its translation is CASSYLGPGDYGYTF.

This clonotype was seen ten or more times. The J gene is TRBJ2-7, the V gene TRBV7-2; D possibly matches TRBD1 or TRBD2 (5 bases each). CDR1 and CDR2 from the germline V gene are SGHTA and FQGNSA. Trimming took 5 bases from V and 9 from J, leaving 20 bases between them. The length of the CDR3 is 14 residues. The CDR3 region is CASSPEGPHYWQYF. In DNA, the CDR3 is TGTGCCAGCAGCCCCGAGGGGCCCCACTATTGGCAGTACTTC.

CDR3 DNA: TGTGCCAGCAGTAGGCCGGGGCTAGCGGGAGGAATAAATGAGCAGTTCTTC. It translates to CASSRPGLAGGINEQFF. The chain employs TRBV9 and TRBJ2-1; 11 bases are a match to TRBD2. The V segment lost 5 bases and the J segment 7 bases; nucleotides outside the gene matches: 14. The CDR3 totals 17 residues. Germline CDR1 and CDR2: SGDLS and YYNGEE.

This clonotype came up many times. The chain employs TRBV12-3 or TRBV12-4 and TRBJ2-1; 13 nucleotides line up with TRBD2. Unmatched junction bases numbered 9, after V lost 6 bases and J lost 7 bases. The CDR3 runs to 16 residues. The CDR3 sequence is CASSPTLTSGRNEQFF. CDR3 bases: TGTGCCAGCAGCCCCACCCTGACTAGCGGGAGGAATGAGCAGTTCTTC.

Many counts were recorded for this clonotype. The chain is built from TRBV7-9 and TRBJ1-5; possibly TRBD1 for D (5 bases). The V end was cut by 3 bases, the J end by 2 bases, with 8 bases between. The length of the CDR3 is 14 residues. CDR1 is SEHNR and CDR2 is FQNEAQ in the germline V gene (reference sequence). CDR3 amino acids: CASSLGRGNQPQHF. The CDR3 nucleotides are TGTGCCAGCAGCTTGGGCAGGGGCAATCAGCCCCAGCATTTT. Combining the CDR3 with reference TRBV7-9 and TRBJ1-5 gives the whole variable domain DTGVSQNPRHKITKRGQNVTFRCDPISEHNRLYWYRQTLGQGPEFLTYFQNEAQLEKSRLLSDRFSAERPKGSFSTLEIQRTEQGDSAMYLCASSLGRGNQPQHFGDGTRLSIL.

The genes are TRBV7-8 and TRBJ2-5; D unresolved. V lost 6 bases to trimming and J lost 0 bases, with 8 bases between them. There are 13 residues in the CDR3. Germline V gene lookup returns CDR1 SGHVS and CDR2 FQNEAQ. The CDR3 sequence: CASSERYQETQYF. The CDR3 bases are TGTGCCAGCAGTGAGAGGTACCAAGAGACCCAGTACTTC.

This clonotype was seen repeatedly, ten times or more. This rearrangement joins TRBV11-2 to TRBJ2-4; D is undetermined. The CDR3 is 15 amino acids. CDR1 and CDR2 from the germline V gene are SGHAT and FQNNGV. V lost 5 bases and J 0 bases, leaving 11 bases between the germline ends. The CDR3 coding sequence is TGTGCCAGCAGCCACCTACACCTAGCCAAAAACATTCAGTACTTC. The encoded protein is CASSHLHLAKNIQYF.

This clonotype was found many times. CDR3 region: CASSLAMNTQYF. The CDR3 nucleotides read TGTGCCAGCAGCTTGGCGATGAATACGCAGTATTTT. The J gene is TRBJ2-3, the V gene TRBV5-6; D unclear. There are 12 residues in the CDR3. Germline V gives CDR1 SGHDT, CDR2 YYEEEE. Trimming took off 0 bases at V and 7 bases at J, with 6 bases between the two ends.

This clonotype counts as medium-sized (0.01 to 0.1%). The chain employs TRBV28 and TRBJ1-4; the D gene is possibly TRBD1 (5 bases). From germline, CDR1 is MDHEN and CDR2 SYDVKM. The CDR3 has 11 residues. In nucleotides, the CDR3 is TGTGGAACGGGGGGTTTTGAAAAACTGTTTTTT. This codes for CGTGGFEKLFF.

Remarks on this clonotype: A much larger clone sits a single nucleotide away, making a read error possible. The CDR3 here is CVSSLVLARSGANVLTF. CDR3 nucleotides: TGTGTCAGCAGCTTAGTACTCGCTAGGTCTGGGGCCAACGTCCTGACTTTC. The V call is TRBV7-9, the J call TRBJ2-6; no clear D. CDR3 length: 17 amino acids. In germline, CDR1 is SEHNR, CDR2 FQNEAQ (reference sequence).

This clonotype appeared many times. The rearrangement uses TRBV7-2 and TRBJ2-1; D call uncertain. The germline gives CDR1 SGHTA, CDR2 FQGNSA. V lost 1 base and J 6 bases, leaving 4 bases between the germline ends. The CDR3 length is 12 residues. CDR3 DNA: TGTGCCAGCAGCTTAGTAGTCAATGAGCAGTTCTTC. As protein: CASSLVVNEQFF.

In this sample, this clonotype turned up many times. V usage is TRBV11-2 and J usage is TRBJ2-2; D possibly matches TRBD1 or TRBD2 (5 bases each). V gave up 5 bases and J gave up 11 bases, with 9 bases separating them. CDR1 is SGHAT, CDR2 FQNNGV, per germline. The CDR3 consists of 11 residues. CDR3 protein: CASSLGTELFF. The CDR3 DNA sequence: TGTGCCAGCAGCCTTGGGACCGAGCTGTTTTTT.

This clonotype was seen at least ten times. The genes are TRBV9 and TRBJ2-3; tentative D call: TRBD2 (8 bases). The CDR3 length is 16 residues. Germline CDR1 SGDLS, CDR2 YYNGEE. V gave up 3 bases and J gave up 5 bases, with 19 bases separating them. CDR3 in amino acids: CASSGIGRGLRDTQYF. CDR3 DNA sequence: TGTGCCAGCAGCGGGATCGGGAGGGGGCTCAGAGATACGCAGTATTTT.

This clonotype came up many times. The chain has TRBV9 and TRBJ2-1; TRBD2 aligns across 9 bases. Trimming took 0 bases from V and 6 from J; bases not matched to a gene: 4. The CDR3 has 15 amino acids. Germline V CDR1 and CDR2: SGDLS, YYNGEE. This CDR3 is CASSVGLSGSNEQFF. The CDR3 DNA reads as TGTGCCAGCAGCGTAGGCCTTAGCGGGAGCAATGAGCAGTTCTTC.

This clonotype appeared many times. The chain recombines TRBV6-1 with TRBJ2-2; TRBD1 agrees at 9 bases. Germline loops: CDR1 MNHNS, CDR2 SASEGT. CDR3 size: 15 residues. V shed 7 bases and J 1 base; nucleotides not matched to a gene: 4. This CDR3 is CASTGGQGNTGELFF. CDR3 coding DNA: TGTGCCAGCACTGGGGGACAGGGGAACACCGGGGAGCTGTTTTTT.

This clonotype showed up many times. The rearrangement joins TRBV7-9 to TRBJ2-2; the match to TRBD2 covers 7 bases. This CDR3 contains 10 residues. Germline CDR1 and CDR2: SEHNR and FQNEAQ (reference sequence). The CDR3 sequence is CAGRDGELFF. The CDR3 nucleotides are TGTGCGGGGAGGGACGGGGAGCTGTTTTTT.

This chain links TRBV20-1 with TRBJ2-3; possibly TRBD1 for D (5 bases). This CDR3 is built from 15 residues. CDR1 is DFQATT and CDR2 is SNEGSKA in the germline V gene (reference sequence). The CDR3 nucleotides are TGCTTCTGGGGCCAGCCTAAGGGCCTCAGAGGCACGCAGTATTTT. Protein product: CFWGQPKGLRGTQYF.

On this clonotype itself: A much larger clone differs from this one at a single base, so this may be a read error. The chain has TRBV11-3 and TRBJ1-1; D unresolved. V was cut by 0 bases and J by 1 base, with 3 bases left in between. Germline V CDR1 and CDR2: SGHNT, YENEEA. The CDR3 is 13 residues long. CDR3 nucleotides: TGTGCCAGCAGCTTAGAGGAGAACACTGAAGCTTTCTTT. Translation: CASSLEENTEAFF.

Here the CDR3 DNA reads TGTGCCAGCAGCCCCCGCACAGGGGAACGCTATGGCTACACCTTC. This translates into CASSPRTGERYGYTF. The J gene is TRBJ1-2, the V gene TRBV7-8; 7 nucleotides line up with TRBD1. V was clipped by 5 bases and J by 4 bases; unmatched bases: 10. Germline-derived CDR1 and CDR2 are SGHVS and FQNEAQ. This CDR3 region has 15 residues. Full variable domain (remainder filled in from reference TRBV7-8 and TRBJ1-2): GAGVSQSPRYKVAKRGQDVALRCDPISGHVSLFWYQQALGQGPEFLTYFQNEAQLDKSGLPSDRFFAERPEGSVSTLKIQRTQQEDSAVYLCASSPRTGERYGYTFGSGTRLTVV.

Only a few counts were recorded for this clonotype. The CDR3 sequence is CASSFNPGTRPDTQYF. CDR3 nucleotide sequence: TGTGCCAGCAGTTTCAACCCCGGGACTAGGCCAGATACGCAGTATTTT. This chain joins TRBV28 and TRBJ2-3; 8 positions agree with TRBD2. V gave up 3 bases and J gave up 4 bases; unmatched junction bases: 9. The CDR3 sequence is 16 residues long. Per germline, CDR1 MDHEN and CDR2 SYDVKM.

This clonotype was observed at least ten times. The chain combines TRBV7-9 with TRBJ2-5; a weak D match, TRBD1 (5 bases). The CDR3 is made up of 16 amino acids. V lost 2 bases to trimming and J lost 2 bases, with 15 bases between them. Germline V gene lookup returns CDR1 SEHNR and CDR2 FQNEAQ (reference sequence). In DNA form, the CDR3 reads TGTGCCAGCAGCTTATCTGGGGCAAGGGCGCAAGAGACCCAGTACTTC. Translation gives CASSLSGARAQETQYF. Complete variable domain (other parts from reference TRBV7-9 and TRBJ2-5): DTGVSQNPRHKITKRGQNVTFRCDPISEHNRLYWYRQTLGQGPEFLTYFQNEAQLEKSRLLSDRFSAERPKGSFSTLEIQRTEQGDSAMYLCASSLSGARAQETQYFGPGTRLLVL.

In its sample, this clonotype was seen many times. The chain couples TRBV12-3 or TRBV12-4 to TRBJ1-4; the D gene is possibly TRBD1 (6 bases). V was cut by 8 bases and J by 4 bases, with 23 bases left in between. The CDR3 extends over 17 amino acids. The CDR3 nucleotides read TGTGCCAGCGCGGGGACGGACAGCTCTCCCATTAATGAAAAACTGTTTTTT. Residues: CASAGTDSSPINEKLFF.

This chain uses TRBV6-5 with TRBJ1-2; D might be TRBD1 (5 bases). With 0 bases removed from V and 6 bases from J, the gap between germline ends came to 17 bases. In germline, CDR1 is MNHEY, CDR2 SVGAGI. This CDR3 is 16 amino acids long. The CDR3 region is CASSYSPLGREDGYTF. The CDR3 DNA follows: TGTGCCAGCAGTTACTCGCCCCTGGGCAGGGAAGATGGCTACACCTTC.